A selection of T cell receptor beta chains follows, all from one sample in a study of T-cell reconstitution after alpha-beta-depleted transplantation in children. TCRdb re-called the PCR reads with MiXCR, one entry per CDR3 protein. The sample consists of roughly 170,000 distinct CDR3 sequences, about 6.3% of them appearing once. Sequences were derived from PBMCs from the stem cell graft donor, sampled from the stem cell graft. These TCRs come from a human donor who donated a stem cell graft to a child with Wiskott-Aldrich syndrome. Each CDR3 is given with its conserved first and last residue. A D gene is named only where the DNA matches it firmly. The size field is filled for only some rows; it gives once, few, many or a size class.

j_call,clone_size,d_call,v_call,cdr3_aa,cdr3_nt
TRBJ2-3,many,TRBD2,TRBV12-3/TRBV12-4,CASRGGSGRTDTQYF,TGTGCCAGTCGGGGGGGAAGCGGTAGGACAGATACGCAGTATTTT
TRBJ2-7,many,.,TRBV5-1,CASSLSTGAEQYF,TGCGCCAGCAGCTTGAGTACCGGGGCCGAGCAGTACTTC
TRBJ1-1,many,.,TRBV30,CAWGGRSNTEAFF,TGTGCCTGGGGCGGACGGTCGAACACTGAAGCTTTCTTT
TRBJ2-2,many,.,TRBV20-1,CSAVDITQNTGELFF,TGCAGTGCGGTCGACATTACTCAGAACACCGGGGAGCTGTTTTTT
TRBJ1-4,.,.,TRBV4-3,CASSQTLGYNEKLFF,TGCGCCAGCAGTCAAACCCTCGGTTACAATGAAAAACTGTTTTTT
TRBJ2-5,many,.,TRBV15,CATSRDTWETQYF,TGTGCCACCAGCAGAGATACTTGGGAGACCCAGTACTTC
TRBJ2-7,many,TRBD2,TRBV29-1,CSVGSGGSYEQYF,TGCAGCGTTGGATCGGGGGGTTCCTACGAGCAGTACTTC
TRBJ1-2,few,.,TRBV2,CASSSGTYGYTF,TGTGCCAGCAGTTCCGGGACCTATGGCTACACCTTC
TRBJ2-3,many,.,TRBV5-6,CASEQIGGAQDTQYF,TGTGCCAGCGAGCAAATAGGCGGGGCACAAGATACGCAGTATTTT
TRBJ1-1,many,.,TRBV6-1,CASSGRTPYTEAFF,TGTGCCAGCAGTGGGCGAACGCCTTACACTGAAGCTTTCTTT